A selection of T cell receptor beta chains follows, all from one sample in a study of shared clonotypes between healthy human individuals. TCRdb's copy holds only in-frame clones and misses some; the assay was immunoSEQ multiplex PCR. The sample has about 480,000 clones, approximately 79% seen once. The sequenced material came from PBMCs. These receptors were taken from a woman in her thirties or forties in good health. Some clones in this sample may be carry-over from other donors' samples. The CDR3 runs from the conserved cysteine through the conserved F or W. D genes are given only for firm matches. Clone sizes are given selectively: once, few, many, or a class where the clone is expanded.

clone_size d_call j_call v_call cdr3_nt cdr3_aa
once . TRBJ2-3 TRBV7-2 TGTGCCAGCAGCTTTGAGCCCGGAGATACGCAGTATTTT CASSFEPGDTQYF
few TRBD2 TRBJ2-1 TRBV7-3 TGTGCCAGCAGCTCTCTAGCGGGAGGCTACAATGAGCAGTTCTTC CASSSLAGGYNEQFF
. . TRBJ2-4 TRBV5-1 TGCGCCAGCAGCTTGGGTGGGGCCAAAAACATTCAGTACTTC CASSLGGAKNIQYF
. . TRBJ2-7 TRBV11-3 TGTGCCAGCAGCGGGGGGCCTCCCTACGAGCAGTACTTC CASSGGPPYEQYF
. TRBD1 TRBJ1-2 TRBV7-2 TGTGCCAGCAGCTTAAGTCCAGGGGGTAACTATGGCTACACCTTC CASSLSPGGNYGYTF
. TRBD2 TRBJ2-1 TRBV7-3 TGTGCCAGCAGCCCACTAGCGGGGGAGTACGGGGAGCAGTTCTTC CASSPLAGEYGEQFF
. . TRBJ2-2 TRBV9 TGTGCCAGCAGCGTGGGTGGCAGGGAGCTGTTTTTT CASSVGGRELFF
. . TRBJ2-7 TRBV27 TGTGCCAGCAGTCCCCGGGGTTCCTACGAGCAGTACTTC CASSPRGSYEQYF
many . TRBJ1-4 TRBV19 TGTGCCAGTAGTTGGGACGGACGGGCTGAAAAACTGTTTTTT CASSWDGRAEKLFF
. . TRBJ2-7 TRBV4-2 TGTGCCAGCAGCCGATCGCAGGGGGAGGGCCAATACGAGCAGTACTTC CASSRSQGEGQYEQYF
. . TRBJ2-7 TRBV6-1 TGTGCCAGCAGCGGGGACACCTTGGGCGAGCAGTACTTC CASSGDTLGEQYF
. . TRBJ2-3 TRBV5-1 TGCGCCAGCAGCTTGGATTTGTCAGGCACAGATACGCAGTATTTT CASSLDLSGTDTQYF
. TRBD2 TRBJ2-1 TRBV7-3 TGTGCCAGCAGCTTAGAACTAGCGGGAGTCGGCGAGCAGTTCTTC CASSLELAGVGEQFF
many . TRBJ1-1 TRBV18 TGTGCCAGCTCTCACGGGGACACTGAAGCTTTCTTT CASSHGDTEAFF
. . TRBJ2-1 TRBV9 TGTGCCAGCAGCCCAACGACTATCCGCTCCTACAATGAGCAGTTCTTC CASSPTTIRSYNEQFF
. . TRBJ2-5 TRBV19 TGTGCCAGTACGGCTGGGGAGACCCAGTACTTC CASTAGETQYF
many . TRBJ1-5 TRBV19 TGTGCCAGTCGTGCAGGAAATAGCAATCAGCCCCAGCATTTT CASRAGNSNQPQHF
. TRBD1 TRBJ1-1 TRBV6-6 TGTGCCAGCAGTTACTCCCGGACAGGGACCACTGAAGCTTTCTTT CASSYSRTGTTEAFF
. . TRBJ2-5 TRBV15 TGTGCCACCAGCAGAGATAGTAGAGGTGCGGGCGAAGAGACCCAGTACTTC CATSRDSRGAGEETQYF
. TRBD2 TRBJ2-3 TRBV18 TGTGCCAGCTCACCGGCGACAGCTCAGGGAGCGGGAACGCAGTATTTT CASSPATAQGAGTQYF
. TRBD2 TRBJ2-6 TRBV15 TGTGCCACCAGCAGAGGCCTGGGGGGAGGGAGCGCAGGGGCCAACGTCCTGACTTTC CATSRGLGGGSAGANVLTF
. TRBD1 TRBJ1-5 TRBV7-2 TGTGCCAGCAGCCCCGGGACAGGGGGCTTCCGAAGCAATCAGCCCCAGCATTTT CASSPGTGGFRSNQPQHF
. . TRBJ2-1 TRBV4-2 TGTGCCAGCAGCCAAGATGAGGCGGGACCCTACAATGAGCAGTTCTTC CASSQDEAGPYNEQFF
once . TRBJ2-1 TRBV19 TGTGCCAGTACCCAGGGGCGGGGATACAATGAGCAGTTCTTC CASTQGRGYNEQFF
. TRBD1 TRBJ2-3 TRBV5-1 TGCGCCAGCAGAACGACAGGGGGCGCCAGCACAGATACGCAGTATTTT CASRTTGGASTDTQYF
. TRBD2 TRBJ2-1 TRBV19 TGTGCCACCAAGAGGACTAGCGGTGAAAATGAGCAGTTCTTC CATKRTSGENEQFF
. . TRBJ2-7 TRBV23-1 TGCGCCAGCAGTCAATCGGCCCCAGACTACGAGCAGTACTTC CASSQSAPDYEQYF
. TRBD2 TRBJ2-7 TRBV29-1 TGCAGCGTCCGGGGGGGCACCTACGAGCAGTACTTC CSVRGGTYEQYF
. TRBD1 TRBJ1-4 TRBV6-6 TGTGCCAGCAGAGACGACAGGGGGCCTTTTGAAAAACTGTTTTTT CASRDDRGPFEKLFF
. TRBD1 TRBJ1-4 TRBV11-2 TGTGCCAGCAGCTTAAACAGGGGGGCAACTAATGAAAAACTGTTTTTT CASSLNRGATNEKLFF
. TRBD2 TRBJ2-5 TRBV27 TGTGCCAGCAGTTTACTGCGGGAGGGCGGTGAGACCCAGTACTTC CASSLLREGGETQYF
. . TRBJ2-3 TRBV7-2 TGTGCCAGCAGCCCCGGAGGCTATTCTACGCAGTATTTT CASSPGGYSTQYF
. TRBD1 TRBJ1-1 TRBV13 TGTGCCAGCAGCTTAGCCGGACAGGGGGTTATCACTGAAGCTTTCTTT CASSLAGQGVITEAFF
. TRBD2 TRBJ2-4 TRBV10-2 TGCGCCAGCAGGACTGGGGGACTAGGGCGAAACATTCAGTACTTC CASRTGGLGRNIQYF
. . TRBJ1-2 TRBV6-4 TGTGCCAGCAGTGACTCTTTCAGGGCAGGCGGCTACACCTTC CASSDSFRAGGYTF
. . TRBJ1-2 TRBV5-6 TGTGCCAGCACCCTGGGAGGTTGGACCGCTATTAGCTACACCTTC CASTLGGWTAISYTF
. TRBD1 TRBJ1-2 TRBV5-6 TGTGCCAGCAGCTTTGACAGGGGGCAGGGCTACACCTTC CASSFDRGQGYTF